Listed here is a single T cell receptor beta chain. The data belong to a study of response to subunit inactivated influenza vaccine. TCRdb re-called the RT-PCR reads with MiXCR, one entry per CDR3 protein. The table lists approximately 680,000 distinct CDR3 sequences, about a sixth of them singletons. The CDR3 runs 12 residues. The V gene lost 6 bases and the J gene lost 7 bases, with 12 bases spanning the gap. Germline V gene lookup returns CDR1 WSHSY and CDR2 SAAADI. The J gene is TRBJ1-1, the V gene TRBV10-2; D is possibly TRBD1 (5 bases). This sequence originates from a man aged 45 to 65 who received an inactivated influenza vaccine. The sample consisted of PBMCs from blood, taken 11 to 12 days after vaccination. The CDR3 reads CASRGGANEAFF. CDR3 coding DNA: TGCGCCAGCAGGGGTGGGGCAAATGAAGCTTTCTTT.